These 5 T cell receptor beta chains originate from one sample sequenced in a study of blood T cell repertoires in COVID-19. Only in-frame clones appear in the TCRdb table, and some are missing; sequencing was by immunoSEQ multiplex PCR. This sample has fewer than 200,000 clones, with 65% to 90% found just once. What was sequenced was peripheral blood. The source of these receptors is a man aged 45 to 65 with active or convalescent COVID-19.

About this clone itself: This CDR3 is also generated by other DNA sequences in the sample. This rearrangement joins TRBV18 to TRBJ2-7; tentatively, D is TRBD2 (7 bases). The V and J ends lost 3 bases and 2 bases respectively, with 14 bases between them. Germline V gene lookup returns CDR1 KGHSH and CDR2 LQKENI. CDR3 length: 15 residues. In nucleotides, the CDR3 is TGTGCCAGCTCACCGGGGGGGCTAGCGACCTACGAGCAGTACTTC. It is translated as CASSPGGLATYEQYF.

This chain joins TRBV6-5 and TRBJ1-2; the match to TRBD1 covers 8 bases. The CDR3 runs to 14 residues. The germline gives CDR1 MNHEY, CDR2 SVGAGI. V shed 8 bases, J shed 0 bases, and the junction held 5 bases outside the gene matches. This CDR3 reads CASCRDRPNYGYTF. The CDR3 nucleotides are TGTGCCAGCTGCAGGGACAGGCCTAACTATGGCTACACCTTC.

The genes are TRBV12-5 and TRBJ1-1, with TRBD1 as a possible D gene (5 bases). The germline V gene encodes CDR1 LGHNT and CDR2 FRNRAP. Deletions cut 6 bases from V and 1 base from J, with 6 bases between. The CDR3 spans 12 residues. The CDR3 nucleotides are TGTGCTAGTGGAGGACAGAACACTGAAGCTTTCTTT. Residues: CASGGQNTEAFF. Full variable domain (rest looked up from reference TRBV12-5 and TRBJ1-1): DARVTQTPRHKVTEMGQEVTMRCQPILGHNTVFWYRQTMMQGLELLAYFRNRAPLDDSGMPKDRFSAEMPDATLATLKIQPSEPRDSAVYFCASGGQNTEAFFGQGTRLTVV.

The J gene is TRBJ2-3, the V gene TRBV24-1; possibly TRBD1 for D (5 bases). Trimming shortened V by 4 bases and J by 1 base, and 20 bases separated the two germline ends. The CDR3 spans 18 residues. Germline V gives CDR1 KGHDR, CDR2 SFDVKD. CDR3 coding DNA: TGTGCCACCAGTGAGACCGCTACAGGAAAACGGGGCACAGATACGCAGTATTTT. Amino acids: CATSETATGKRGTDTQYF.

The chain joins TRBV3-1 (or the pseudogene TRBV3-2) to TRBJ1-5; maybe TRBD1 (5 bases). Trimming took off 5 bases at V and 3 bases at J, with 14 bases between the two ends. This CDR3 has 15 residues. CDR1 and CDR2 from the germline V gene are LGHDT and YNNKEL (reference sequence). CDR3 sequence: CASSSRTGPNQPQHF. The CDR3 DNA sequence: TGTGCCAGCAGCTCTCGAACAGGACCCAATCAGCCCCAGCATTTT.